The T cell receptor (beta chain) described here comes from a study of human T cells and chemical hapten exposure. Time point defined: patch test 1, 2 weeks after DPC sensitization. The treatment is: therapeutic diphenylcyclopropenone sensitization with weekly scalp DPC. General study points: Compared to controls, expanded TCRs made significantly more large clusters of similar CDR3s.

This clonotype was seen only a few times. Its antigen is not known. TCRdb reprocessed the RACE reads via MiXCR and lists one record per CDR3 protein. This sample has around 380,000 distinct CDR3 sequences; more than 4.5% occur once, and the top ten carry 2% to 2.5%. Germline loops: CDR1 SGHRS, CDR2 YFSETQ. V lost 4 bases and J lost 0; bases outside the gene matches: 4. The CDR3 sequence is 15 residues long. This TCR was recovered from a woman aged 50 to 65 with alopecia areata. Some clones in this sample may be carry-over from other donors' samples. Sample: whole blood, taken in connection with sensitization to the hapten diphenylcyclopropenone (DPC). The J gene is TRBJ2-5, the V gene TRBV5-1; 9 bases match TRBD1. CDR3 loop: CASSVQGAYQETQYF. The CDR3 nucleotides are TGCGCCAGCAGCGTACAGGGGGCGTACCAAGAGACCCAGTACTTC. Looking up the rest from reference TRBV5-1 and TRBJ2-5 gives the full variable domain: KAGVTQTPRYLIKTRGQQVTLSCSPISGHRSVSWYQQTPGQGLQFLFEYFSETQRNKGNFPGRFSGRQFSNSRSEMNVSTLELGDSALYLCASSVQGAYQETQYFGPGTRLLVL.